This TCR beta chain was profiled in a study of blood T cell repertoires in COVID-19. Study context: Spain, Italy and the United States supplied samples that represented acute and convalescent COVID-19.

TCRdb keeps only in-frame clones here, not all; method: immunoSEQ multiplex PCR. The sample lists some 190,000 clones, around 80% seen once, with roughly 7.8% in the top ten. The CDR3 is 14 residues long. The V and J ends lost 1 base and 9 bases respectively, with 13 bases between them. CDR1 MNHNS and CDR2 SASEGT come from the germline V gene. The chain uses TRBV6-1 and TRBJ2-1, with D tentatively TRBD2 (5 bases). The sequence came from an elderly woman with COVID-19, enrolled during active disease. Material: peripheral blood. In DNA form, the CDR3 reads TGTGCCAGCAGTGAAGGGACGAGGGTACGTGAGCAGTTCTTC. Amino acid sequence: CASSEGTRVREQFF.